The T cell receptor (beta chain) described here comes from a study of cytomegalovirus exposure and HLA in healthy donors. General study findings and limits: Information on immune exposure was restricted to one variable (CMV serostatus). Analysis was performed later, and it showed HLA-associated TCR beta chains to be more clonally expanded than equally common others. Reportedly, HLA-A and HLA-B alleles of most subjects were accurately predicted from TCR beta.

Details on this clone: As yet, its antigen is unknown.

The PCR ran on 60 Vbeta and 13 Jbeta primers. In the study's own analysis: In a later analysis, of 79 million or so unique beta chains, roughly 10 million appeared in at least two donors. The table came from immunoSEQ multiplex PCR; TCRdb's copy has only in-frame clones and leaves some out. That table is the source of V, J and clone size, and D and trimming were worked out from the DNA. This sample's table has about 60,000 clones. V lost 0 bases to trimming and J lost 2 bases, with 16 bases between them. The CDR3 runs 18 residues. Germline loops: CDR1 LGHNA, CDR2 YNFKEQ. The clonotype originates from a woman younger than 35 in good health and CMV-seronegative. The chain combines TRBV4-2 with TRBJ2-2, with D maybe TRBD2 (5 bases). The sequenced material came from PBMCs. This chain's CDR3 is CASSQDRSEAFNTGELFF. CDR3 sequence (DNA): TGTGCCAGCAGCCAAGATCGATCGGAGGCTTTCAACACCGGGGAGCTGTTTTTT.